This TCR beta chain stems from a study of blood T cells in healthy people across ages. General study results and limits: There were more naive CD4+ cells and higher diversity in long-lived donors than in aged donors. For the donors, CMV status was unknown and possibly confounded expanded clonotype changes.

The CDR3 loop spans 16 amino acids. Per germline, CDR1 DFQATT and CDR2 SNEGSKA (reference sequence). V was shortened by 3 bases and J by 0 bases, with 15 bases between the two germline ends. Concerning this clonotype: Its matching antigen is unknown.

A second PCR, run for roughly 7 to 11 cycles, used a sample-barcoded 5' primer plus a J-beta primer mix. TCRdb passed the 5' RACE reads through MiXCR, listing each CDR3 protein once. The sample has under 1 million distinct CDR3 sequences; around 43% are singletons. This TCR derives from a man aged 60-69 years in good health. The V call is TRBV20-1, the J call TRBJ2-1; no clear D gene. The sample was blood. CDR3 loop: CSARDPKSSSYNEQFF. The CDR3 DNA is TGCAGTGCTAGGGACCCGAAAAGTAGCTCCTACAATGAGCAGTTCTTC.